This T cell receptor (beta chain) was found in a study of cytomegalovirus exposure and HLA in healthy donors. Looking at the study overall: The approximately 660 first-cohort repertoires shared a platform with the 120 or so validation repertoires, as reported in a later analysis. Study-level findings and limits: Rare TCR sequences dominated, though some public TCRs recurred in many donors. In a later analysis, first-cohort TCR clusters were found to tend to co-occur in the approximately 110 validation repertoires.

This table comes from immunoSEQ multiplex PCR, and its TCRdb copy is limited to in-frame clones, with some not included. This table holds about 73,000 clones, about 94% found once. Germline assignment: CDR1 SEHNR and CDR2 FQNEAQ (reference sequence). The CDR3 contains 14 residues. Trimming removed 4 bases at V and 2 bases at J, with 9 bases between. Notes on this clone: The antigen remains unidentified.

The specimen was PBMCs. This TCR was sampled from a woman younger than 35 in good health and CMV-seropositive. The rearrangement links TRBV7-9 to TRBJ1-5; TRBD1 might be the D (5 bases). DNA for the CDR3: TGTGCCAGCAGCTCGGGGGGTGGCAATCAGCCCCAGCATTTT. Its protein product is CASSSGGGNQPQHF.